These T cell receptor beta chains were read from a single sample in a study of cytomegalovirus exposure and HLA in healthy donors. Measured with immunoSEQ multiplex PCR; TCRdb has only the in-frame clones, and not every one. Altogether roughly 110,000 clones are present, over 60% being singletons, with the ten largest covering about 8.3%. The sequencing sample was made of PBMCs. Receptor source: a man aged 18 to 30 in good health and CMV-seropositive. Each CDR3 is given with its conserved first and last residue. A D gene is named only where the DNA matches it firmly. The listing skips clone size in some rows; elsewhere it reads once, few, many or a size class.

J gene	clone size	D gene	V gene	CDR3 protein	CDR3 DNA
TRBJ2-1	.	TRBD1	TRBV10-3	CATADRTYNEQFF	TGTGCCACCGCGGACAGGACCTACAATGAGCAGTTCTTC
TRBJ2-5	.	TRBD2	TRBV2	CASSTLAGVETQYF	TGTGCCAGCAGTACTCTAGCGGGGGTAGAGACCCAGTACTTC
TRBJ2-7	few	TRBD1	TRBV30	CAWSGGQGYEQYF	TGTGCCTGGAGTGGGGGACAGGGCTACGAGCAGTACTTC
TRBJ2-3	.	.	TRBV11-2	CASSPGQSRDTQYF	TGTGCCAGCAGCCCTGGACAGAGCAGGGATACGCAGTATTTT
TRBJ2-5	few	TRBD1	TRBV25-1	CASSWIPDRGQETQYF	TGTGCCAGCAGCTGGATCCCGGACAGGGGGCAAGAGACCCAGTACTTC
TRBJ1-1	few	.	TRBV7-8	CASSLRTDNTEAFF	TGTGCCAGCAGCTTACGGACAGATAACACTGAAGCTTTCTTT
TRBJ2-3	once	TRBD2	TRBV7-9	CASSSSGGTDTQYF	TGTGCCAGCAGCTCTAGCGGGGGGACAGATACGCAGTATTTT
TRBJ1-2	.	.	TRBV5-6	CASSHVGASNYGYTF	TGTGCCAGCAGCCATGTGGGGGCCTCTAACTATGGCTACACCTTC
TRBJ2-7	.	.	TRBV18	CASSVGLASYEQYF	TGTGCCAGCTCGGTGGGACTCGCGTCCTACGAGCAGTACTTC
TRBJ2-7	.	.	TRBV6-6	CASRQGGGGQGEQYF	TGTGCCAGCAGGCAGGGGGGCGGGGGGCAGGGCGAGCAGTACTTC
TRBJ2-3	.	TRBD2	TRBV7-6	CASSWEGYTDTQYF	TGTGCCAGCAGCTGGGAGGGCTACACAGATACGCAGTATTTT
TRBJ1-4	once	TRBD1	TRBV10-1	CASRRQGDVEKLFF	TGCGCCAGCAGAAGACAGGGGGATGTTGAAAAACTGTTTTTT
TRBJ2-7	.	TRBD2	TRBV5-1	CASSWTSGGSYEQYF	TGCGCCAGCAGCTGGACTAGCGGGGGCTCCTACGAGCAGTACTTC
TRBJ1-6	.	TRBD1	TRBV2	CASSVGQGASYNSPLHF	TGTGCCAGCAGTGTAGGACAGGGGGCCTCCTATAATTCACCCCTCCACTTT
TRBJ1-5	.	.	TRBV15	CATKTTGSNQPQHF	TGTGCCACGAAGACCACAGGGAGCAATCAGCCCCAGCATTTT
TRBJ1-2	few	.	TRBV6-1	CASSEVFGFRDGYTF	TGTGCCAGCAGTGAAGTATTTGGGTTCAGGGATGGCTACACCTTC
TRBJ2-3	.	TRBD2	TRBV5-4	CASSIDGGVRTSTDTQYF	TGTGCCAGCAGCATCGACGGGGGGGTTCGAACTAGCACAGATACGCAGTATTTT
TRBJ1-1	few	.	TRBV6-1	CASILSGGRVGEAFF	TGTGCCAGCATCCTATCGGGGGGGCGCGTGGGGGAAGCTTTCTTT
TRBJ1-1	.	.	TRBV30	CAWSLAQLWNTEAFF	TGTGCCTGGAGCCTAGCCCAACTATGGAACACTGAAGCTTTCTTT
TRBJ1-2	.	TRBD1	TRBV15	CATSRAEGARYGYTF	TGTGCCACCAGCAGAGCGGAGGGGGCAAGGTATGGCTACACCTTC
TRBJ2-5	few	TRBD2	TRBV5-1	CASSGGTSEETQYF	TGCGCCAGCAGCGGCGGGACTAGCGAAGAGACCCAGTACTTC
TRBJ1-1	.	TRBD1	TRBV29-1	CSVAPRGDTEAFF	TGCAGCGTTGCCCCCAGGGGGGACACTGAAGCTTTCTTT
TRBJ1-3	few	TRBD1	TRBV6-4	CASSDDRDLRNTIYF	TGTGCCAGCAGTGACGACAGGGATCTCCGAAACACCATATATTTT
TRBJ1-4	few	.	TRBV7-9	CASSFGVTNEKLFF	TGTGCCAGCAGCTTTGGAGTAACTAATGAAAAACTGTTTTTT
TRBJ1-5	.	.	TRBV6-1	CASRIQSSNQPQHF	TGTGCCAGCAGAATACAGAGTAGCAATCAGCCCCAGCATTTT
TRBJ1-3	.	.	TRBV18	CASSPPLALGNTIYF	TGTGCCAGCTCACCACCCTTGGCTCTTGGAAACACCATATATTTT
TRBJ2-3	.	.	TRBV6-5	CASSSPQGGTDTQYF	TGTGCCAGCAGTTCCCCCCAGGGTGGCACAGATACGCAGTATTTT
TRBJ2-3	.	TRBD2	TRBV2	CASRPGLVPDTQYF	TGTGCCAGTAGGCCGGGACTAGTTCCAGATACGCAGTATTTT
TRBJ1-6	few	.	TRBV4-1	CASSQGASPLHF	TGCGCCAGCAGCCAAGGGGCTTCACCCCTCCACTTT
TRBJ1-1	.	.	TRBV18	CASSPPGQINTEAFF	TGTGCCAGCTCACCACCGGGACAAATAAACACTGAAGCTTTCTTT
TRBJ1-1	once	.	TRBV18	CASSRGENTEAFF	TGTGCCAGCTCACGGGGGGAGAACACTGAAGCTTTCTTT
TRBJ2-1	.	.	TRBV7-3	CASSRTHYNEQFF	TGTGCCAGCAGCCGGACTCACTACAATGAGCAGTTCTTC
TRBJ1-2	.	.	TRBV11-2	CASSKTGSGYTF	TGTGCCAGCAGCAAGACAGGAAGCGGCTACACCTTC
TRBJ2-1	.	.	TRBV7-9	CASSSSFIELDNEQFF	TGTGCCAGCAGCTCCTCATTTATAGAGCTGGACAATGAGCAGTTCTTC
TRBJ1-1	.	.	TRBV10-3	CAISEAPDRTNTEAFF	TGTGCCATCAGTGAGGCCCCTGACAGGACGAACACTGAAGCTTTCTTT
TRBJ1-2	.	TRBD1	TRBV29-1	CSVDWGQMSAYGYTF	TGCAGCGTTGATTGGGGACAGATGTCAGCCTATGGCTACACCTTC
TRBJ2-2	.	.	TRBV14	CASSQQYTRELFF	TGTGCCAGCAGCCAGCAGTACACCAGGGAGCTGTTTTTT
TRBJ2-1	.	TRBD2	TRBV7-6	CASSFIAGGHNEQFF	TGTGCCAGCAGCTTTATAGCGGGGGGGCACAATGAGCAGTTCTTC
TRBJ2-1	.	TRBD1	TRBV30	CAWSEQGVRLYNEQFF	TGTGCCTGGAGTGAACAGGGGGTGCGACTCTACAATGAGCAGTTCTTC
TRBJ2-2	.	TRBD2	TRBV28	CASSFRTRWSGELFF	TGTGCCAGCAGTTTCAGGACTAGATGGAGCGGGGAGCTGTTTTTT
TRBJ2-5	.	.	TRBV25-1	CASSLAQETQYF	TGTGCCAGCAGTTTAGCCCAAGAGACCCAGTACTTC
TRBJ1-5	.	.	TRBV11-2	CASSLGKYGHTNQPQHF	TGTGCCAGCAGCTTAGGGAAGTATGGACATACAAATCAGCCCCAGCATTTT
TRBJ2-2	.	TRBD1	TRBV19	CASSILTGVTGELFF	TGTGCCAGTAGTATATTGACAGGGGTCACCGGGGAGCTGTTTTTT
TRBJ1-2	.	TRBD1	TRBV28	CASSLETGVGGYTF	TGTGCCAGCAGTTTAGAGACAGGGGTTGGAGGCTACACCTTC
TRBJ2-1	.	.	TRBV28	CASSLLQGDNEQFF	TGTGCCAGCAGTTTACTACAGGGTGACAATGAGCAGTTCTTC
TRBJ2-3	.	.	TRBV30	CAWRLGATDTQYF	TGTGCCTGGAGGCTGGGGGCCACAGATACGCAGTATTTT
TRBJ2-7	.	TRBD1	TRBV30	CAWRAGTGVRYF	TGTGCCTGGAGAGCCGGGACAGGAGTACGGTACTTC